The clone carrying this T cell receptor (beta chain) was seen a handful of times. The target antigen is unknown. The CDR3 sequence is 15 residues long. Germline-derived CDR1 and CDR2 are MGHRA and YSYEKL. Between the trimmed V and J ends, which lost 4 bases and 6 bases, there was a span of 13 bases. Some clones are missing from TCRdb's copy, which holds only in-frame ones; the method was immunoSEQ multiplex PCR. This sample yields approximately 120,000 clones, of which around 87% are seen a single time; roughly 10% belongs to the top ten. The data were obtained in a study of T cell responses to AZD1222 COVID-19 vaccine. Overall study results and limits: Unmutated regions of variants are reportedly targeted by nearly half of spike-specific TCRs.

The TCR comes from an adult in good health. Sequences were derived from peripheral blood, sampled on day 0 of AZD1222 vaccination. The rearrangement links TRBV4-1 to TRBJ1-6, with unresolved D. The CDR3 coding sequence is TGCGCCAGCAGCCTCCGGAGGGAGGCTAATTCACCCCTCCACTTT. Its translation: CASSLRREANSPLHF.